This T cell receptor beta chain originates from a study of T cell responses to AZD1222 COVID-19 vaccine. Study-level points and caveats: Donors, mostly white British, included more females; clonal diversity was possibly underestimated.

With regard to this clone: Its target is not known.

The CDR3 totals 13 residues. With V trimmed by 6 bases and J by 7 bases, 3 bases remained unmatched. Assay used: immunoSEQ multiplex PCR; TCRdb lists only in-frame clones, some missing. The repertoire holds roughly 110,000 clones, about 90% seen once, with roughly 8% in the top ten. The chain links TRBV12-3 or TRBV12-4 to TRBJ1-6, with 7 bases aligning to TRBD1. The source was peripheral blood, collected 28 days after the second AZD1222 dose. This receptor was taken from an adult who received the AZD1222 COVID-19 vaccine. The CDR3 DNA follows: TGTGCCAGCAGCGACAGGGTAAATTCACCCCTCCACTTT. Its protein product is CASSDRVNSPLHF.